Sequencing of this T cell receptor (beta chain) was carried out in a study of blood T cell repertoires in COVID-19. Original processing notes: Quantification of nucleated cells was approximated via reference gene primer amplification. Sequencing used immunoSEQ multiplex PCR; TCRdb keeps in-frame clones, though not all of them. V and J calls plus clone size are reproduced from that table; the DNA served to infer D and trimming. The table has under 200,000 clones, about 80% seen once. Participant-reported clinical history was the basis for cohort assignment. CDR1 is SGHRS, CDR2 YFSETQ, per germline. V trimming: 0 bases; J trimming: 0 bases; junction bases outside the gene matches: 6. The CDR3 spans 17 residues.

The V gene is TRBV5-1, the J gene TRBJ1-3, with 7 bases lining up with TRBD1. The source of this sequence is a woman aged 55-70 years with acute COVID-19. The sequenced material came from PBMCs or T cells enriched from blood (not recorded which). CDR3 region: CASSLAPGQISGNTIYF. The DNA for the CDR3 is TGCGCCAGCAGCTTGGCGCCGGGACAGATCTCTGGAAACACCATATATTTT.